This T cell receptor beta chain was recovered during a study of blood T cells in healthy people across ages (dated by TCRdb to between 2015 and 2016). Background on the whole study: Template switching captured roughly one uniquely barcoded TCR beta cDNA molecule per two T cells in model experiments. The study measured age-related changes in TCR beta repertoire diversity using deep sequencing normalized with unique cDNA molecular identifiers. The donors were divided into four age groups: young (average around 17 years), middle-aged (about 41), aged (under 70) and long-lived (roughly 82). To avoid experimental bias, donors of different ages were distributed randomly across sequencing lanes. For two donors (one aged 18 to 29 and one aged 80 or older), the study analyzed two additional independent replicas of 1 million unique cDNA reads from the same blood draw. Broad study findings and their caveats: The long-lived group showed more naive CD4+ T cells, fewer expanded clones and increased TCR diversity than the aged group, suggesting age selection. Estimates of total diversity from one million sequenced T cells were regarded as lower bounds and underestimates. Because donor CMV infection status was unknown, age-related changes in expanded clonotypes were potentially confounded. As age increased, observed TCR beta diversity per million T cells dropped in a roughly linear way, and a significant reduction was already evident by age 40. Bulk unsorted PBMC profiling prevented conclusive comparison of naive and antigen-experienced compartments. A strong correlation was found between observed TCR beta diversity and the percentage of naive T cells measured by flow cytometry.

About this clonotype itself: Its binding antigen is unknown. Base-call qualities are not available, and no considerably larger clone is one nucleotide away.

Library preparation employed 5' RACE. Sequenced on an Illumina HiSeq 2500. The second PCR ran for roughly 7 to 12 cycles and used a J-beta primer mix along with a sample-barcoded 5' primer. A unique molecular identifier was introduced onto each TCR beta cDNA molecule by a template-switch 5' adaptor carrying 12 random nucleotides. Each sample yielded at least 3 million CDR3-containing paired-end reads. First-strand cDNA synthesis was performed from all RNA using the Mint cDNA synthesis kit, with priming by a TRBC-specific oligonucleotide. After uracil-DNA glycosylase treatment, a first 18-cycle PCR used universal primers M1SS and BC2_uni_R on all cDNA. Turning to the authors' computational methods: Each sample was normalized by randomly selecting 1 million high-quality reads, each carrying a distinct molecular identifier. Reads sharing molecular identifiers were discarded rather than binned into consensus sequences. MiTCR, run with a Q25 quality threshold and the strictest error-elimination algorithm, handled CDR3 identification, clonotype clustering and error correction. A nonparametric unseen species model with Euler transformation was used to estimate lower-bound total TCR beta diversity. TCRdb itself trimmed the public reads at Q25 with fastp, ran MiXCR and retained productive beta chains. Each CDR3 protein gets just one entry, which takes the most common genes and DNA from the rows behind it. TCRdb, not the authors, supplied the V and J calls. Within this sample are hundreds of thousands of distinct CDR3 sequences, with roughly 21% of them counted one time only. The ten largest clones represent 3% to 4% of the sample.

Systemically healthy Caucasian individuals from Russia, approximately 39 in total and aged roughly 6 to 95 years, were included as donors. Each donor gave approximately 9.3 milliliters of peripheral blood, collected into EDTA-treated Vacutainer tubes. Ficoll-Paque density-gradient centrifugation was used to isolate PBMCs, with at least 7 million obtained per sample. Trizol reagent was used to extract total RNA from PBMCs, with at least 5 micrograms per sample. Naive CD45RAhigh/CD27high T cell percentages were measured by flow cytometry on a PBMC aliquot from every donor. V lost 1 base and J lost 0 bases; the stretch between them is 18 bases long. The CDR3 holds 18 amino acids from the cysteine to the phenylalanine. Left in the record is the CDR3 DNA by itself, 54 bases read in frame from the first base. CDR1 and CDR2 were assigned from the germline V gene (reference sequence) as SGHKS and YYEKEE.

The V gene is TRBV5-5 and the J gene is TRBJ2-3; TRBD2 could be the D gene, as 6 bases match. The sample comprised blood. This sequence was found in a man in his sixties or seventies in good health. The DNA sequence reads TGTGCCAGCAGCTTGATCCCGTTAGCGGAAACTAGCACAGATACGCAGTATTTT. It translates as CASSLIPLAETSTDTQYF.